The next 21 T cell receptor beta chains were all read from a single sample in a study of cytomegalovirus exposure and HLA in healthy donors. The study ran its PCR with 60 Vbeta and 13 Jbeta primers. The protocol was immunoSEQ multiplex PCR, while the TCRdb copy is restricted to in-frame clones and leaves out a portion. The data show around 150,000 clones, 60% to 80% seen once. Sequencing was performed on PBMCs. Every receptor here comes from a man aged 18 to 29 in good health and CMV-seropositive.

This chain links TRBV6-6 with TRBJ2-7; D unclear. Germline values: CDR1 MNHNY, CDR2 SVGAGI (reference sequence). CDR3 length: 13 residues. The germline V and J ends were trimmed by 7 bases and 3 bases, with 13 bases remaining between them. The CDR3 sequence is CASNLTPNYEQYF. The DNA for the CDR3 is TGTGCCAGCAACCTTACACCGAACTACGAGCAGTACTTC.

The J gene is TRBJ1-6, the V gene TRBV30; D is uncertain. The V end lost 2 bases, the J end lost 3 bases, and 17 bases lay between the germline ends. This CDR3 spans 17 amino acids. Germline lookup yields CDR1 GTSNPN and CDR2 SVGIG (reference sequence). Here the CDR3 reads CAWSRVNRGFYNSPLHF. DNA for the CDR3: TGTGCCTGGAGTAGGGTCAACCGCGGGTTCTATAATTCACCCCTCCACTTT.

The chain is built from TRBV10-2 and TRBJ2-1; 11 positions match TRBD2. J was trimmed by 8 bases and V by 7 bases; bases with no gene match: 10. Germline CDR1 WSHSY, CDR2 SAAADI. There are 15 residues in the CDR3. CDR3 coding DNA: TGCGCCAGCATCCAATGGCTAGCGGGAGGCGATGAGCAGTTCTTC. It translates to CASIQWLAGGDEQFF.

This clone was detected only once. The chain employs TRBV7-7 and TRBJ2-1, with D possibly being TRBD1 (6 bases). V lost 5 bases and J 7 bases, leaving 15 bases between the germline ends. The V gene's germline CDR1 is SSHAT and CDR2 FNYEAQ (reference sequence). CDR3 length: 14 amino acids. In DNA form, the CDR3 reads TGTGCCAGCAGCCCTGGACAGAGTTTTAATGAGCAGTTCTTC. It specifies CASSPGQSFNEQFF.

V usage is TRBV5-1 and J usage is TRBJ1-1; D is unclear. Germline CDR1 SGHRS, CDR2 YFSETQ. The CDR3 extends over 15 amino acids. The germline V and J ends were trimmed by 1 base and 0 bases, with 10 bases remaining between them. Here the CDR3 reads CASSLSGNMNTEAFF. CDR3 in DNA: TGCGCCAGCAGCTTGAGCGGCAACATGAACACTGAAGCTTTCTTT. The whole variable domain, filled in from reference TRBV5-1 and TRBJ1-1, reads KAGVTQTPRYLIKTRGQQVTLSCSPISGHRSVSWYQQTPGQGLQFLFEYFSETQRNKGNFPGRFSGRQFSNSRSEMNVSTLELGDSALYLCASSLSGNMNTEAFFGQGTRLTVV.

The V call is TRBV4-1, the J call TRBJ2-1; D possibly corresponds to TRBD2 (6 bases). CDR3 length equals 16 residues. From germline, CDR1 is MGHRA and CDR2 YSYEKL. With 3 bases removed from V and 0 bases from J, the gap between germline ends came to 12 bases. CDR3 sequence reads: CASSQGRISSYNEQFF. In nucleotides, the CDR3 is TGCGCCAGCAGCCAGGGGAGGATCAGCTCCTACAATGAGCAGTTCTTC.

This chain connects TRBV5-1 to TRBJ2-7; TRBD2 agrees at 12 bases. Per germline, CDR1 SGHRS and CDR2 YFSETQ. There are 17 residues in the CDR3. V trimming: 4 bases; J trimming: 0 bases; junction bases outside the gene matches: 8. The CDR3 loop reads CASSPNSGLAGSYEQYF. As DNA, the CDR3 is TGCGCCAGCAGCCCGAACTCGGGACTAGCGGGCTCCTACGAGCAGTACTTC. Full variable domain (missing parts from reference TRBV5-1 and TRBJ2-7): KAGVTQTPRYLIKTRGQQVTLSCSPISGHRSVSWYQQTPGQGLQFLFEYFSETQRNKGNFPGRFSGRQFSNSRSEMNVSTLELGDSALYLCASSPNSGLAGSYEQYFGPGTRLTVT.

Regarding this clone: The same CDR3 is also encoded by other DNA sequences in this sample. The chain has TRBV5-1 and TRBJ1-1; tentatively, D is TRBD1 (6 bases). Germline values: CDR1 SGHRS, CDR2 YFSETQ. Trimming shortened V by 0 bases and J by 4 bases, and 10 bases separated the two germline ends. This CDR3 has 14 amino acids. As DNA, the CDR3 is TGCGCCAGCAGCTTGGTTCAGGGGAGCACTGAAGCTTTCTTT. This translates into CASSLVQGSTEAFF.

This clone was detected only once. This chain joins TRBV9 and TRBJ2-2, with a possible D match to TRBD1 (5 bases). Trimming pared 0 bases from V and 1 base from J, leaving 10 bases between. CDR1 is SGDLS and CDR2 is YYNGEE in the germline V gene. CDR3 size: 16 residues. The CDR3 protein is CASSVGLQGNTGELFF. CDR3 in DNA: TGTGCCAGCAGCGTAGGACTGCAGGGGAACACCGGGGAGCTGTTTTTT.

The chain uses TRBV7-6 and TRBJ2-1; 8 nucleotides agree with TRBD2. Germline-derived CDR1 and CDR2 are SGHVS and FNYEAQ. There are 13 residues in the CDR3. Losses at the gene ends were 0 bases for V and 8 bases for J; bases not matched to a gene: 0. CDR3 DNA: TGTGCCAGCAGCTTAGCGCGGGGGGATGAGCAGTTCTTC. It specifies CASSLARGDEQFF. Filled out from reference TRBV7-6 and TRBJ2-1, the complete variable domain reads GAGVSQSPRYKVTKRGQDVALRCDPISGHVSLYWYRQALGQGPEFLTYFNYEAQQDKSGLPNDRFSAERPEGSISTLTIQRTEQRDSAMYRCASSLARGDEQFFGPGTRLTVL.

The chain is built from TRBV7-9 and TRBJ1-5; D remains unclear. V lost 0 bases and J 5 bases, leaving 8 bases between the germline ends. The V gene's germline CDR1 is SEHNR and CDR2 FQNEAQ (reference sequence). The CDR3 contains 14 residues. In DNA form, the CDR3 reads TGTGCCAGCAGCTTAGCGGGGAGAGATCAGCCCCAGCATTTT. Its translation is CASSLAGRDQPQHF.

The chain links TRBV6-1 to TRBJ2-5; D is possibly TRBD1 (5 bases). The CDR3 is made up of 14 amino acids. Per the germline V gene, CDR1 is MNHNS and CDR2 is SASEGT. Trimming removed 10 bases at V and 2 bases at J, with 17 bases between. DNA of the CDR3: TGTGCCACCCTTGACAGACGCCCTCAAGAGACCCAGTACTTC. It encodes CATLDRRPQETQYF.

The V call is TRBV5-4, the J call TRBJ2-3; 9 nucleotides align to TRBD2. V gave up 0 bases and J gave up 2 bases; unmatched junction bases: 4. Germline CDR1 and CDR2: SGHNT and YYREEE (reference sequence). The CDR3 sequence is 16 residues long. This CDR3 is CASSLGLAGLTDTQYF. CDR3 nucleotide sequence: TGTGCCAGCAGCTTGGGGCTAGCGGGACTCACAGATACGCAGTATTTT. The whole variable domain, remainder taken from reference TRBV5-4 and TRBJ2-3, is ETGVTQSPTHLIKTRGQQVTLRCSSQSGHNTVSWYQQALGQGPQFIFQYYREEENGRGNFPPRFSGLQFPNYSSELNVNALELDDSALYLCASSLGLAGLTDTQYFGPGTRLTVL.

Here the CDR3 DNA reads TGTGCCAGCAGTTACCTCAGGGATACCGGGGAGCTGTTTTTT. The encoded protein is CASSYLRDTGELFF. The chain couples TRBV6-6 to TRBJ2-2; D is possibly TRBD1 (5 bases). Germline V CDR1 and CDR2: MNHNY, SVGAGI (reference sequence). V dropped 2 bases and J dropped 5 bases, with 9 bases sitting between them. This CDR3 spans 14 amino acids.

CDR3 region: CASSLRQGGFEQYF. CDR3 nucleotides: TGTGCCAGCAGCTTAAGACAGGGCGGGTTCGAGCAGTACTTC. The gene calls are TRBV11-1 and TRBJ2-7; 7 bases are a match to TRBD1. Germline V gives CDR1 SGHAT, CDR2 FQDESV (reference sequence). Unmatched junction bases numbered 7, after V lost 2 bases and J lost 6 bases. The CDR3 has 14 amino acids.

The chain joins TRBV18 to TRBJ2-5; 15 bases line up with TRBD2. Germline V gives CDR1 KGHSH, CDR2 LQKENI. Trimming took 3 bases from V and 4 from J; bases not matched to a gene: 0. The CDR3 contains 15 residues. The CDR3 nucleotides read TGTGCCAGCTCACCGGGACTAGCGGGGGGAGAGACCCAGTACTTC. This codes for CASSPGLAGGETQYF.

The chain recombines TRBV7-6 with TRBJ2-3, with TRBD2 identical over 8 bases. This CDR3 region has 14 residues. The junction had 1 base not matched to a gene; V was cut back by 1 base and J by 4 bases. CDR1 and CDR2 from the germline V gene are SGHVS and FNYEAQ. The CDR3: CASSLDGRADTQYF. CDR3 DNA: TGTGCCAGCAGCTTAGACGGGAGGGCAGATACGCAGTATTTT. The variable domain in full, with the rest retrieved from reference TRBV7-6 and TRBJ2-3, is GAGVSQSPRYKVTKRGQDVALRCDPISGHVSLYWYRQALGQGPEFLTYFNYEAQQDKSGLPNDRFSAERPEGSISTLTIQRTEQRDSAMYRCASSLDGRADTQYFGPGTRLTVL.

This clone has just a few counts. The J gene is TRBJ1-2, the V gene TRBV27; D might be TRBD1 (5 bases). Looked up from germline, CDR1 is MNHEY and CDR2 is SMNVEV (reference sequence). V gave up 3 bases and J gave up 4 bases, with 18 bases separating them. The CDR3 runs 16 residues. The CDR3: CASSFSSGGSGYGYTF. Here the CDR3 DNA reads TGTGCCAGCAGTTTCTCTAGTGGGGGGAGCGGCTATGGCTACACCTTC.

This clone was seen once. The V gene is TRBV15, the J gene TRBJ1-2; no clear D. Germline V gene sequence: CDR1 LNHNV, CDR2 YYDKDF (reference sequence). Trimming stripped 0 bases from V and 7 bases from J, with 21 bases between. The CDR3 has 17 amino acids. The CDR3: CATSRDQTGGSGGGYTF. As DNA, the CDR3 is TGTGCCACCAGCAGAGATCAGACGGGCGGGAGTGGTGGTGGCTACACCTTC.

The chain joins TRBV5-1 to TRBJ2-7, with D possibly TRBD1 on 6 matching bases. In germline, CDR1 is SGHRS, CDR2 YFSETQ. The CDR3 loop spans 13 amino acids. V was shortened by 5 bases and J by 3 bases, with 12 bases between the two germline ends. The CDR3 DNA sequence: TGCGCCAGCAGACCTGACAGGCTCTACGAGCAGTACTTC. Translation: CASRPDRLYEQYF.

This sequence joins TRBV7-9 and TRBJ1-1; D is undetermined. V lost 5 bases, J lost 1 base, and 8 bases lay in between. The CDR3 consists of 13 residues. CDR1 SEHNR and CDR2 FQNEAQ come from the germline V gene (reference sequence). For the CDR3, the DNA is TGTGCCAGCAGCCCTCCGGGGAACACTGAAGCTTTCTTT. Protein: CASSPPGNTEAFF.